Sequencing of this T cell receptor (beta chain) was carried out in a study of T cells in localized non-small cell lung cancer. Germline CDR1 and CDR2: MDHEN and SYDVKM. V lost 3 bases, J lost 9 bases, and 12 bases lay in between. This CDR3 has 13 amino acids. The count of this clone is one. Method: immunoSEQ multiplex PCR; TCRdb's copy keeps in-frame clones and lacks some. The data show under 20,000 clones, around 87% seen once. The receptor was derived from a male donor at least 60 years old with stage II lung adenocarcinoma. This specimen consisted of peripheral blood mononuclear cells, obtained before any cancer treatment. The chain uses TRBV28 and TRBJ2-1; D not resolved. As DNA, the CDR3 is TGTGCCAGCAGTTTGAGGTGGGGTAGTGAGCAGTTCTTC. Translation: CASSLRWGSEQFF.